This TCR beta chain was sequenced for a study of OX40 agonist ivuxolimab in advanced cancers. Repertoires were generated with immunoSEQ multiplex PCR, while TCRdb's copy carries only in-frame clones and drops some. The table shows more than 85,000 clones, with 90% to 95% occurring only once. V lost 4 bases, J lost 4 bases, and 8 bases stayed unmatched. Germline V gene lookup returns CDR1 SGHDT and CDR2 YYEEEE. This CDR3 comprises 15 residues. The TCR originated in an adult with an advanced solid tumor such as melanoma, head and neck, liver or kidney cancer. The material sequenced was CD4+ or CD8+ T cells sorted from blood, taken in a trial of the OX40 agonist ivuxolimab. The rearrangement uses TRBV5-6 and TRBJ2-3; 8 bases align to TRBD1. Written as DNA, the CDR3 is TGTGCCAGCAGCCACACAGGGGGTTGGCCAGATACGCAGTATTTT. Its translation is CASSHTGGWPDTQYF.